This T cell receptor (beta chain) is drawn from a study of beta chain features in type 1 diabetes. Overall study: Regarding age, gender and cell yields, patients proved similar to healthy donors. Study-wide findings and caveats: In these data, an HLA type influence on TCRB rearrangement remained unresolved.

V was trimmed by 1 base and J by 4 bases, leaving 14 bases between them. CDR1 SGHVS and CDR2 FQNEAQ come from the germline V gene. The CDR3 totals 17 residues. Points on this clone: Antigen specificity is unknown.

TCRB transcripts that were expressed got sequenced, as all of the isolated RNA had been reverse transcribed. Produced via immunoSEQ multiplex PCR; TCRdb's table is partial and in-frame only. The data contain a few hundred thousand clones, around 15% of them singletons. Sample: naive CD4+ T cells from blood. This TCR came from a woman between 18 and 29 years old in good health. J is TRBJ2-6 and V is TRBV7-8; perhaps TRBD2 as D (5 bases). The CDR3 DNA sequence: TGTGCCAGCAGCTTAGATCTCGGGCCGGGGGGGGCCAACGTCCTGACTTTC. Translating gives CASSLDLGPGGANVLTF.